The 15 T cell receptor beta chains below come from one sample, sequenced in a study of early T cells in non-severe SARS-CoV-2 infection. TCRdb processed the 5' RACE reads anew with MiXCR; each CDR3 protein has one entry. The sample shows approximately 46,000 distinct CDR3 sequences, over 5% of them seen only once. The material sequenced was whole blood. The receptors derive from an adult who was a healthcare worker with PCR-confirmed SARS-CoV-2 infection or an uninfected control (not recorded which).

This clonotype showed up just a few times. This sequence joins TRBV28 and TRBJ2-5, with 8 bases fitting TRBD1. Germline lookup yields CDR1 MDHEN and CDR2 SYDVKM. V shed 7 bases and J 5 bases; nucleotides not matched to a gene: 6. The CDR3 totals 13 residues. This chain's CDR3 is CASTQTGVETQYF. The CDR3 region has the DNA TGTGCCAGCACACAGACAGGGGTCGAGACCCAGTACTTC.

This CDR3 is CASSYAQGEGYGYTF. The CDR3 nucleotides read TGTGCCAGCAGTTATGCACAGGGGGAAGGCTATGGCTACACCTTC. The rearrangement links TRBV28 to TRBJ1-2; 8 nucleotides match TRBD1. The CDR3 is 15 residues long. V shed 4 bases and J 4 bases; nucleotides not matched to a gene: 8. Per the germline V gene, CDR1 is MDHEN and CDR2 is SYDVKM.

The rearrangement links TRBV12-3 or TRBV12-4 to TRBJ2-7; D ambiguous. V lost 4 bases, J lost 3 bases, and 7 bases lay in between. The CDR3 is 12 residues long. CDR3 DNA sequence: TGTGCCAGCAGTTCACCGTTCTACGAGCAGTACTTC. Amino acids: CASSSPFYEQYF.

Points on this clonotype: Given a much more abundant clone one base away, this may be a read error. The V gene is TRBV7-2, the J gene TRBJ2-7; 12 bases are shared with TRBD2. Trimming at V came to 4 bases and at J to 4 bases, leaving 11 bases not matched to a gene. This CDR3 has 17 residues. CDR1 is SGHTA and CDR2 is FQGNSA in the germline V gene. The CDR3 loop is CTSSSAGLAGTSYEQYF. The CDR3 bases are TGTACCAGCAGCTCCGCCGGACTAGCGGGGACCTCGTACGAGCAGTACTTC.

This chain links TRBV12-3 or TRBV12-4 with TRBJ1-4; D may be TRBD1 (5 bases). This CDR3 comprises 14 residues. Trimming took off 5 bases at V and 8 bases at J, with 15 bases between the two ends. CDR3 nucleotides: TGTGCCAGCAGTGACTACGGGGGAAGGGAAAAACTGTTTTTT. As protein: CASSDYGGREKLFF.

Many counts were recorded for this clonotype. CDR3 residues: CASSEALFFRLYNSPLHF. DNA for the CDR3: TGTGCCAGCAGTGAAGCGTTGTTCTTTAGACTGTATAATTCACCCCTCCACTTT. The V and J genes are TRBV6-1 and TRBJ1-6; D is undetermined. With 0 bases removed from V and 4 bases from J, the gap between germline ends came to 16 bases. Germline-derived CDR1 and CDR2 are MNHNS and SASEGT. This CDR3 has 18 amino acids.

This clonotype was counted many times. The chain carries TRBV12-3 or TRBV12-4 and TRBJ2-7; D call uncertain. V lost 2 bases to trimming and J lost 3 bases, with 8 bases between them. The CDR3 has 13 amino acids. The CDR3 region is CASSLSVDYEQYF. The CDR3 DNA reads TGTGCCAGCAGTTTATCGGTAGACTACGAGCAGTACTTC.

This clonotype turned up a few times. The chain joins TRBV7-9 to TRBJ1-1, with 8 nucleotides matching TRBD1. CDR1 is SEHNR, CDR2 FQNEAQ, per germline (reference sequence). The CDR3 runs 15 residues. V was clipped by 1 base and J by 2 bases; unmatched bases: 3. CDR3 DNA: TGTGCCAGCAGCTTAGGGACAGGGTTTAACACTGAAGCTTTCTTT. Translated: CASSLGTGFNTEAFF. The full variable domain, in which reference TRBV7-9 and TRBJ1-1 provide the parts outside the CDR3, is DTGVSQNPRHKITKRGQNVTFRCDPISEHNRLYWYRQTLGQGPEFLTYFQNEAQLEKSRLLSDRFSAERPKGSFSTLEIQRTEQGDSAMYLCASSLGTGFNTEAFFGQGTRLTVV.

The table lists this clonotype with many counts. The rearrangement joins TRBV7-9 to TRBJ1-1; maybe TRBD1 (5 bases). Per the germline V gene, CDR1 is SEHNR and CDR2 is FQNEAQ (reference sequence). CDR3 size: 15 residues. The V and J ends lost 3 bases and 4 bases respectively, with 15 bases between them. CDR3 amino acids: CASSFAGSLGTEAFF. The DNA for the CDR3 is TGTGCCAGCAGCTTCGCAGGGAGTTTGGGCACTGAAGCTTTCTTT.

This chain joins TRBV6-1 and TRBJ1-4, with D perhaps TRBD1 (6 bases). V lost 6 bases to trimming and J lost 5 bases, with 13 bases between them. The germline gives CDR1 MNHNS, CDR2 SASEGT. The CDR3 has 14 amino acids. CDR3 in DNA: TGTGCCAGCAGCCCCGGGACAAAGAATGAAAAACTGTTTTTT. Amino acid sequence: CASSPGTKNEKLFF.

The genes are TRBV7-2 and TRBJ1-5; TRBD1 agrees at 10 bases. Per germline, CDR1 SGHTA and CDR2 FQGNSA. The CDR3 is made up of 16 amino acids. Trimming took 1 base from V and 4 from J; bases not matched to a gene: 4. The CDR3 sequence is CASSLGQGAQNQPQHF. The CDR3 DNA is TGTGCCAGCAGCTTAGGACAGGGGGCGCAGAATCAGCCCCAGCATTTT.

This clonotype was counted between two and nine times. The chain uses TRBV4-1 and TRBJ1-2; 10 bases match TRBD1. The CDR3 spans 17 residues. The germline gives CDR1 MGHRA, CDR2 YSYEKL. Trimming cost V 3 bases and J 2 bases; bases outside gene matches: 9. Here the CDR3 reads CASSQGDRGRDNYGYTF. The CDR3 DNA reads TGCGCCAGCAGCCAGGGCGACAGGGGGCGCGACAACTATGGCTACACCTTC.

This clonotype has just a few counts. This sequence joins TRBV28 and TRBJ2-1, with TRBD2 matching over 10 bases. This CDR3 comprises 16 residues. Germline V lookup: CDR1 MDHEN, CDR2 SYDVKM. Losses at the gene ends were 2 bases for V and 7 bases for J; bases not matched to a gene: 8. The CDR3 region has the DNA TGTGCCAGCAGTTTAGGAGCGGGGGGGTTTAGGAATGAGCAGTTCTTC. This sequence encodes CASSLGAGGFRNEQFF.

This clonotype showed up many times. The chain uses TRBV6-5 and TRBJ1-1; TRBD1 matches 11 bases. CDR1 is MNHEY, CDR2 SVGAGI, per germline. The CDR3 has 15 amino acids. With 4 bases clipped from V and 4 bases from J, the junction kept 5 bases outside the gene matches. The CDR3 DNA follows: TGTGCCAGCAGTTCAATGGGACAGGGGGGCACTGAAGCTTTCTTT. Translated: CASSSMGQGGTEAFF.

The chain is built from TRBV7-2 and TRBJ2-3; TRBD2 matches at 16 bases. The CDR3 is 15 amino acids. The V gene's germline CDR1 is SGHTA and CDR2 FQGNSA. V shed 5 bases and J 8 bases; nucleotides not matched to a gene: 4. As DNA, the CDR3 is TGTGCCAGCAGCCGCGGGACTAGCGGGGGGGCTACGCAGTATTTT. Translating it yields CASSRGTSGGATQYF.